Each of the 24 T cell receptor beta chains below was sequenced from the same sample in a study of T-cell reconstitution after alpha-beta-depleted transplantation in children. Unique molecular identifiers tagged the TCRbeta library. One entry per CDR3 protein, called by TCRdb with MiXCR from the PCR reads. The sample lists some 640,000 distinct CDR3 sequences; about 15% were seen once. Sequencing was performed on PBMCs from the stem cell graft donor, taken from the stem cell graft. The source of these receptors is a human donor who donated a stem cell graft to a child with acute myeloid leukemia.

Only a few counts were recorded for this clonotype. The V call is TRBV7-9, the J call TRBJ2-3, with D unclear. V gave up 1 base and J gave up 7 bases, with 6 bases separating them. Germline lookup yields CDR1 SEHNR and CDR2 FQNEAQ (reference sequence). This CDR3 has 12 residues. DNA of the CDR3: TGTGCCAGCAGCTTAGACATGCATACGCAGTATTTT. This sequence encodes CASSLDMHTQYF. The full variable domain, its missing parts supplied by reference TRBV7-9 and TRBJ2-3, is DTGVSQNPRHKITKRGQNVTFRCDPISEHNRLYWYRQTLGQGPEFLTYFQNEAQLEKSRLLSDRFSAERPKGSFSTLEIQRTEQGDSAMYLCASSLDMHTQYFGPGTRLTVL.

This clonotype was seen repeatedly, ten times or more. The chain links TRBV20-1 to TRBJ1-1; D not resolved. The V end was cut by 0 bases, the J end by 0 bases, with 14 bases between. The CDR3 runs 16 residues. Germline V gene sequence: CDR1 DFQATT, CDR2 SNEGSKA (reference sequence). In DNA, the CDR3 is TGCAGTGCTAGAGATATTGGCCGGGGTATGAACACTGAAGCTTTCTTT. Its translation is CSARDIGRGMNTEAFF.

This clonotype was counted at least ten times. The chain joins TRBV15 to TRBJ1-6, with 7 bases that match TRBD1. In germline, CDR1 is LNHNV, CDR2 YYDKDF (reference sequence). The CDR3 sequence is 14 residues long. Unmatched junction bases numbered 3, after V lost 4 bases and J lost 6 bases. CDR3 bases: TGTGCCACCAGCATAAGACAGGGTAATTCACCCCTCCACTTT. It encodes CATSIRQGNSPLHF. The variable domain in full, with the rest retrieved from reference TRBV15 and TRBJ1-6, is DAMVIQNPRYQVTQFGKPVTLSCSQTLNHNVMYWYQQKSSQAPKLLFHYYDKDFNNEADTPDNFQSRRPNTSFCFLDIRSPGLGDTAMYLCATSIRQGNSPLHFGNGTRLTVT.

This clonotype was detected ten times or more. The V and J genes are TRBV24-1 and TRBJ2-5; D is ambiguous. The V gene lost 7 bases and the J gene lost 5 bases, with 13 bases spanning the gap. This CDR3 contains 13 residues. Germline lookup yields CDR1 KGHDR and CDR2 SFDVKD. CDR3 loop: CATRHSGSETQYF. CDR3 DNA: TGTGCCACCAGACACTCTGGGTCCGAGACCCAGTACTTC.

This clonotype was seen ten or more times. The chain recombines TRBV29-1 with TRBJ1-5, with D perhaps TRBD1 (6 bases). The V end lost 4 bases, the J end lost 1 base, and 8 bases lay between the germline ends. The germline V gene encodes CDR1 SQVTM and CDR2 ANQGSEA. This CDR3 region has 13 residues. In nucleotides, the CDR3 is TGCAGCGTTGCGGGACACAGCAATCAGCCCCAGCATTTT. It is translated as CSVAGHSNQPQHF. Full variable domain (outside the CDR3, taken from reference TRBV29-1 and TRBJ1-5): SAVISQKPSRDICQRGTSLTIQCQVDSQVTMMFWYRQQPGQSLTLIATANQGSEATYESGFVIDKFPISRPNLTFSTLTVSNMSPEDSSIYLCSVAGHSNQPQHFGDGTRLSIL.

The table lists this clonotype with a few counts. The chain links TRBV30 to TRBJ1-1; no clear D. V was shortened by 0 bases and J by 6 bases, with 8 bases between the two germline ends. The CDR3 runs 12 residues. Germline CDR1 is GTSNPN and CDR2 is SVGIG (reference sequence). CDR3 bases: TGTGCCTGGAGTGTACCTGGACCTGAAGCTTTCTTT. This gives the protein CAWSVPGPEAFF.

This clonotype has a handful of counts. This chain joins TRBV7-2 and TRBJ2-4; 8 nucleotides match TRBD1. Germline V gene sequence: CDR1 SGHTA, CDR2 FQGNSA. This CDR3 comprises 17 residues. V was pared by 1 base and J by 2 bases, with 7 bases of the junction left unmatched. The DNA of the CDR3 is TGTGCCAGCAGCTTAGTGTCGGACAGGGCGTCCAAAAACATTCAGTACTTC. This encodes CASSLVSDRASKNIQYF.

The CDR3 nucleotides are TGTGCCAGCTCACCCCAGGGCGGGCAGTCGGCCCCCTACACCTTC. Translated: CASSPQGGQSAPYTF. The V gene is TRBV18, the J gene TRBJ1-2; tentatively, D is TRBD1 (5 bases). The V gene's germline CDR1 is KGHSH and CDR2 LQKENI. This CDR3 comprises 15 residues. Trimming removed 3 bases from V and 10 bases from J, with 21 bases in between.

This clonotype was seen ten or more times. As DNA, the CDR3 is TGCAGTGCTAGCAAGGGTTCTGCTGAAGCTTTCTTT. As protein: CSASKGSAEAFF. The chain combines TRBV20-1 with TRBJ1-1; D remains ambiguous. The CDR3 has 12 amino acids. V gave up 3 bases and J gave up 6 bases, with 11 bases separating them. Germline loops: CDR1 DFQATT, CDR2 SNEGSKA (reference sequence).

On this clonotype itself: Since a much larger clone is just one base distant, this may be a read error. The V gene is TRBV20-1, the J gene TRBJ1-2, with 8 nucleotides matching TRBD1. In germline, CDR1 is DFQATT, CDR2 SNEGSKA (reference sequence). The CDR3 runs 16 residues. CDR3 in amino acids: CCARDVDTGGDYGYTF. In nucleotides, the CDR3 is TGCTGTGCTAGAGATGTTGATACAGGGGGAGACTATGGCTACACCTTC.

This clonotype was seen a few times. The chain couples TRBV5-1 to TRBJ1-1; tentatively, D is TRBD1 (5 bases). CDR3 length: 15 amino acids. Germline-derived CDR1 and CDR2 are SGHRS and YFSETQ. With 1 base removed from V and 1 base from J, the gap between germline ends came to 11 bases. The CDR3 region is CASSLLGPRNTEAFF. The CDR3 DNA follows: TGCGCCAGCAGCTTGCTGGGACCCAGGAACACTGAAGCTTTCTTT.

This clonotype is a singleton in its sample. The CDR3 sequence: CASSLEGRKLFF. The CDR3 DNA is TGTGCCAGCAGCTTAGAGGGGAGAAAACTGTTTTTT. The V call is TRBV7-9, the J call TRBJ1-4; tentative D call: TRBD1 (5 bases). This CDR3 has 12 residues. Trimming stripped 1 base from V and 10 bases from J, with 7 bases between. Germline values: CDR1 SEHNR, CDR2 FQNEAQ (reference sequence).

The rearrangement joins TRBV12-3 or TRBV12-4 to TRBJ2-1; 9 nucleotides align to TRBD1. Trimming took 6 bases from V and 7 from J; bases not matched to a gene: 10. The CDR3 contains 15 residues. CDR3 nucleotide sequence: TGTGCCAGCAGCCGGGACAGGGCAAATAGGAATGAGCAGTTCTTC. It codes for CASSRDRANRNEQFF.

This clonotype was seen a handful of times. The J gene is TRBJ2-2, the V gene TRBV12-3 or TRBV12-4; D is unclear. The V end lost 3 bases, the J end lost 5 bases, and 10 bases lay between the germline ends. The CDR3 sequence is 14 residues long. The CDR3 region has the DNA TGTGCCAGCAGTTTGAAATTGGATACCGGGGAGCTGTTTTTT. It encodes CASSLKLDTGELFF.

This clonotype was counted ten times or more. J is TRBJ2-3 and V is TRBV20-1; D is perhaps TRBD1 or TRBD2 (6 bases each). The CDR3 contains 15 residues. Trimming stripped 2 bases from V and 6 bases from J, with 18 bases between. Germline CDR1 DFQATT, CDR2 SNEGSKA (reference sequence). In DNA form, the CDR3 reads TGCAGTGCTAGACTTACTCCGGGGGCCGGGGATACGCAGTATTTT. Translating gives CSARLTPGAGDTQYF.

J is TRBJ2-5 and V is TRBV9; D perhaps matches TRBD1 (6 bases). Germline values: CDR1 SGDLS, CDR2 YYNGEE. Trimming took 1 base from V and 1 from J, leaving 11 bases between them. This CDR3 contains 15 residues. CDR3 sequence (DNA): TGTGCCAGCAGCGTACAGACAGGACCCCAAGAGACCCAGTACTTC. Residues: CASSVQTGPQETQYF.

The rearrangement links TRBV7-9 to TRBJ1-1; D ambiguous. This CDR3 has 12 amino acids. Germline CDR1 and CDR2: SEHNR and FQNEAQ (reference sequence). The ends were cut back, 2 bases at V and 10 bases at J, with 11 bases in the middle. CDR3 in amino acids: CASSLNLEGAFF. For the CDR3, the DNA is TGTGCCAGCAGCTTAAACCTCGAGGGAGCTTTCTTT.

This chain links TRBV7-2 with TRBJ1-1; tentative D call: TRBD1 (5 bases). Per the germline V gene, CDR1 is SGHTA and CDR2 is FQGNSA. The CDR3 has 13 residues. Trimming removed 5 bases at V and 10 bases at J, with 17 bases between. The CDR3 nucleotides read TGTGCCAGCAGCCCTAGACCAGGGCGAGGAGCTTTCTTT. This translates into CASSPRPGRGAFF. Together with reference TRBV7-2 and TRBJ1-1, the CDR3 gives the full variable domain: GAGVSQSPSNKVTEKGKDVELRCDPISGHTALYWYRQSLGQGLEFLIYFQGNSAPDKSGLPSDRFSAERTGGSVSTLTIQRTQQEDSAVYLCASSPRPGRGAFFGQGTRLTVV.

In this sample, this clonotype turned up many times. The gene calls are TRBV20-1 and TRBJ2-5; D is possibly TRBD1 (5 bases). The CDR3 extends over 12 amino acids. Trimming left V 1 base short and J 5 bases short, with 8 bases between. Per the germline V gene, CDR1 is DFQATT and CDR2 is SNEGSKA (reference sequence). In DNA, the CDR3 is TGCAGTGCTAGAGCGACAGTGGAGACCCAGTACTTC. Translating gives CSARATVETQYF.

This clonotype was seen repeatedly, ten times or more. V usage is TRBV7-2 and J usage is TRBJ1-1; possibly TRBD1 for D (5 bases). V was clipped by 6 bases and J by 3 bases, with 11 bases between them. The length of the CDR3 is 13 residues. Germline values: CDR1 SGHTA, CDR2 FQGNSA. CDR3 nucleotides: TGTGCCAGCAGTCTTCGACAGTACACTGAAGCTTTCTTT. Translation: CASSLRQYTEAFF.

The chain combines TRBV4-3 with TRBJ1-1; 7 positions agree with TRBD1. In germline, CDR1 is LGHNA, CDR2 YSLEER. J gave up 11 bases and V 3 bases, and 6 bases lay outside the gene matches. CDR3 length: 12 amino acids. The CDR3 sequence: CASSHTGVGAFF. The CDR3 DNA reads TGCGCCAGCAGCCATACAGGGGTAGGGGCTTTCTTT.

CDR3 nucleotides: TGTGCCAGCAGCTTAGGGGGCAGCGGATTAGCCCAGCATTTT. It yields the protein CASSLGGSGLAQHF. The V gene is TRBV7-4, the J gene TRBJ1-5; a possible D gene is TRBD1 (5 bases). This CDR3 is built from 14 residues. V lost 1 base to trimming and J lost 11 bases, with 15 bases between them. CDR1 is SGHVT, CDR2 SQSDAQ, per germline.

The table lists this clonotype with many counts. The rearrangement links TRBV5-1 to TRBJ1-1; a possible D gene is TRBD1 (5 bases). This CDR3 is 14 amino acids long. Looked up from germline, CDR1 is SGHRS and CDR2 is YFSETQ. The V end lost 3 bases, the J end lost 3 bases, and 12 bases lay between the germline ends. The CDR3 DNA reads TGCGCCAGCAGCTCAAGGGGACGAGACACTGAAGCTTTCTTT. It is translated as CASSSRGRDTEAFF. The full variable domain, rest sourced from reference TRBV5-1 and TRBJ1-1, is KAGVTQTPRYLIKTRGQQVTLSCSPISGHRSVSWYQQTPGQGLQFLFEYFSETQRNKGNFPGRFSGRQFSNSRSEMNVSTLELGDSALYLCASSSRGRDTEAFFGQGTRLTVV.

This clonotype was counted between two and nine times. This rearrangement joins TRBV7-2 to TRBJ1-4; D perhaps matches TRBD1 (6 bases). The V gene lost 5 bases and the J gene lost 6 bases, with 16 bases spanning the gap. Germline V gene sequence: CDR1 SGHTA, CDR2 FQGNSA. CDR3 length: 15 amino acids. CDR3 residues: CASSPRRQAYEKLFF. As DNA, the CDR3 is TGTGCCAGCAGCCCCCGCAGACAGGCGTATGAAAAACTGTTTTTT.